This TCR beta chain was documented in a study of response to subunit inactivated influenza vaccine (dated by TCRdb to 2016 to 2019). About the full investigation: To follow how T cells responded to a trivalent subunit inactivated influenza vaccine, the researchers relied on deep quantitative profiling of the T cell receptor repertoire. What the study reported, not specific to this receptor: The authors suggested that each seasonal influenza vaccination may recruit only a limited number of new T cells.

CDR1 and CDR2, per the germline V gene, are SGHRS and YFSETQ. From the cysteine up to the phenylalanine, the CDR3 has a length of 15 residues. The read is trimmed to its CDR3 DNA, 45 bases read in frame from base 1. Trimming takes 4 bases off V and 5 bases off J; junction bases not matched to a gene: 11. This clonotype was detected a few times. No antigen is known for it. Base qualities are missing; no much larger clone stands one base away. The protocol used for the library was RT-PCR. The instrument given in TCRdb is Illumina HiSeq 2500. TCRdb trimmed public reads at Q25 via fastp, called clones via MiXCR and kept in-frame beta chains. A single entry per CDR3 protein holds the most common genes and DNA from its merged rows. For this sample there are about 830,000 distinct CDR3 sequences; about 18% appear just once. Of the sample, roughly 11% is held by the ten largest clones.

The source of this sequence is a man aged 50 to 59 who received an inactivated influenza vaccine. Donor details come from another sample of the same person, matched by shared clones. The receptor chain draws on TRBV5-1 and TRBJ2-5, with 7 bases matching TRBD1. Sequencing was performed on PBMCs from blood, taken around 5 days after vaccination. The bases read TGCGCCAGCAGCCCGGCAGCTAGCAGGGGGGAGACCCAGTACTTC. The translation is CASSPAASRGETQYF.